These 13 T cell receptor beta chains were sequenced from one sample in a study of cytomegalovirus exposure and HLA in healthy donors. 13 Jbeta primers and 60 Vbeta primers were used for the PCR. TCRdb's table, derived via immunoSEQ multiplex PCR, lists solely in-frame clones and lacks some. The sample lists some 150,000 clones; roughly 76% were seen once. The specimen sequenced was PBMCs. The source is a woman aged 50 to 60 in good health and CMV-seronegative.

This chain joins TRBV10-2 and TRBJ1-1; 7 nucleotides agree with TRBD1. The CDR3 is made up of 15 amino acids. V lost 2 bases and J lost 3; bases outside the gene matches: 6. From germline, CDR1 is WSHSY and CDR2 SAAADI. The DNA of the CDR3 is TGCGCCAGCAGTGAGGGGGACAGCTATGACACTGAAGCTTTCTTT. Encoded protein: CASSEGDSYDTEAFF.

The CDR3 region has the DNA TGTGCCAGTAGTCCCGACGGGGGAAGGAATTCACCCCTCCACTTT. The encoded protein is CASSPDGGRNSPLHF. The genes are TRBV19 and TRBJ1-6; D is perhaps TRBD1 (5 bases). The CDR3 runs to 15 residues. Trimming stripped 5 bases from V and 7 bases from J, with 15 bases between. CDR1 is LNHDA, CDR2 SQIVND, per germline (reference sequence).

This chain joins TRBV18 and TRBJ2-7; 10 bases match TRBD1. V shed 6 bases and J 2 bases; nucleotides not matched to a gene: 1. Per germline, CDR1 KGHSH and CDR2 LQKENI. This CDR3 comprises 13 residues. The CDR3 spells CASSGQGAYEQYF. CDR3 coding DNA: TGTGCCAGCTCTGGACAGGGGGCCTACGAGCAGTACTTC. Full variable domain (outside the CDR3, taken from reference TRBV18 and TRBJ2-7): NAGVMQNPRHLVRRRGQEARLRCSPMKGHSHVYWYRQLPEEGLKFMVYLQKENIIDESGMPKERFSAEFPKEGPSILRIQQVVRGDSAAYFCASSGQGAYEQYFGPGTRLTVT.

The rearrangement joins TRBV5-8 to TRBJ2-3, with D unclear. The CDR3 totals 15 residues. Per the germline V gene, CDR1 is SGHTS and CDR2 is YDEGEE. With 5 bases removed from V and 8 bases from J, the gap between germline ends came to 21 bases. CDR3 DNA sequence: TGTGCCAGCAGTCCCGGGTCGAGTAGTTCGGGTACGCAGTATTTT. Protein sequence: CASSPGSSSSGTQYF.

The rearrangement uses TRBV11-2 and TRBJ2-3; 7 nucleotides agree with TRBD2. The germline gives CDR1 SGHAT, CDR2 FQNNGV. The V and J ends lost 0 bases and 0 bases, in that order; junction bases with no gene match: 3. The CDR3 is made up of 16 amino acids. The CDR3 sequence is CASSLEGRASTDTQYF. The CDR3 region has the DNA TGTGCCAGCAGCTTAGAGGGGAGGGCCAGCACAGATACGCAGTATTTT.

The rearrangement joins TRBV5-4 to TRBJ1-1; 7 bases fit TRBD1. Trimming at V came to 4 bases and at J to 8 bases, leaving 11 bases not matched to a gene. This CDR3 is built from 14 residues. The germline V gene has CDR1 SGHNT and CDR2 YYREEE (reference sequence). For the CDR3, the DNA is TGTGCCAGCAGCCTCCGACAGGGTAGGAACGAAGCTTTCTTT. Its translation: CASSLRQGRNEAFF.

This chain uses TRBV4-1 with TRBJ1-4, with 8 positions matching TRBD1. V lost 3 bases, J lost 5 bases, and 5 bases stayed unmatched. The germline gives CDR1 MGHRA, CDR2 YSYEKL. The CDR3 totals 15 residues. The CDR3 reads CASSHEDRVNEKLFF. In nucleotides, the CDR3 is TGCGCCAGCAGCCATGAGGACAGGGTGAATGAAAAACTGTTTTTT.

The chain is built from TRBV30 and TRBJ1-1; D is perhaps TRBD1 (5 bases). Germline values: CDR1 GTSNPN, CDR2 SVGIG (reference sequence). V lost 3 bases, J lost 1 base, and 12 bases lay in between. This CDR3 has 14 residues. The CDR3 coding sequence is TGTGCCTGGAGACCGGGACTTCCGAACACTGAAGCTTTCTTT. Translation: CAWRPGLPNTEAFF.

The chain recombines TRBV7-9 with TRBJ2-1, with 9 nucleotides matching TRBD1. The V gene end was trimmed by 5 bases and the J gene end by 16 bases; junction bases not matched to a gene: 6. This CDR3 region has 11 residues. The germline V gene encodes CDR1 SEHNR and CDR2 FQNEAQ (reference sequence). CDR3 nucleotide sequence: TGTGCCAGCAGCGTCCGGGACAGGGAATTCTTC. Translated, it gives CASSVRDREFF.

The J gene is TRBJ2-7, the V gene TRBV5-6; 7 positions agree with TRBD2. Trimming removed 5 bases from V and 2 bases from J; junction bases left unmatched: 7. The CDR3 has 14 residues. CDR1 and CDR2 from the germline V gene are SGHDT and YYEEEE. The chain's CDR3 is CASRGRRGAYEQYF. DNA of the CDR3: TGTGCCAGCAGGGGACGTCGGGGGGCCTACGAGCAGTACTTC.

Note on this clone: This sample also contains other DNA sequences that code for the same CDR3. V gene TRBV5-1 combines with J gene TRBJ2-7, with 7 bases matching TRBD1. Trimming at V came to 4 bases and at J to 9 bases, leaving 16 bases not matched to a gene. CDR3 length: 15 amino acids. Per the germline V gene, CDR1 is SGHRS and CDR2 is YFSETQ. CDR3 in DNA: TGCGCCAGCAGCACCGGGACAGCAAGCTCTGAGGGGCAGTACTTC. Translated: CASSTGTASSEGQYF.

The chain joins TRBV11-2 to TRBJ2-7; 7 bases fit TRBD2. Looked up from germline, CDR1 is SGHAT and CDR2 is FQNNGV. V dropped 1 base and J dropped 3; count of bases not matched to a gene: 15. This CDR3 has 18 amino acids. The CDR3, as DNA: TGTGCCAGCAGCTTAGCAGCGGGATTCGTTGGGGTCGGCTACGAGCAGTACTTC. It codes for CASSLAAGFVGVGYEQYF.

The V call is TRBV5-1, the J call TRBJ2-7; 8 bases are a match to TRBD2. The CDR3 has 13 amino acids. Losses at the gene ends were 4 bases for V and 6 bases for J; bases not matched to a gene: 6. Germline assignment: CDR1 SGHRS and CDR2 YFSETQ. The CDR3 sequence is CASSPGLEGEQYF. The DNA for the CDR3 is TGCGCCAGCAGCCCGGGACTAGAGGGCGAGCAGTACTTC.